This T cell receptor beta chain derives from a study of cytotoxic CD8 clonotypes in ibrutinib-treated CLL. The repertoire was sequenced with immunoSEQ multiplex PCR; TCRdb's copy has only in-frame clones and lacks some. The sample contains 300,000 to 350,000 clones, roughly 85% of which appear only once. The V end was cut by 6 bases, the J end by 8 bases, with 17 bases between. This CDR3 region has 14 residues. Germline lookup yields CDR1 MNHEY and CDR2 SMNVEV (reference sequence). The V call is TRBV27, the J call TRBJ2-1, with D perhaps assigned TRBD1 or TRBD2 (5 bases each). The sequence was collected from a human donor with chronic lymphocytic leukemia. The input for sequencing was PBMCs, taken before ibrutinib treatment. The CDR3 reads CASSPGPLGDEQFF. Written as DNA, the CDR3 is TGTGCCAGCAGCCCCGGACCGCTGGGGGATGAGCAGTTCTTC.